The 20 T cell receptor beta chains listed next were all sequenced from one sample in a study of monozygotic twins with inflammatory bowel disease. TCRdb re-called the 5' RACE reads, yielding one record per CDR3 amino acid sequence without DNA. This sample contains about 350,000 distinct CDR3 sequences. What was sequenced was blood. Every receptor here comes from a human donor with ulcerative colitis or Crohn's disease, or a healthy co-twin of an affected twin (not recorded which).

The chain couples TRBV5-1 to TRBJ2-5; TCRdb's D call of TRBD2 is untestable without DNA. In germline, CDR1 is SGHRS, CDR2 YFSETQ. The CDR3 sequence is 18 residues long. The CDR3: CASSLLLAGGAIQETQYF.

The chain combines TRBV5-1 with TRBJ2-5. The CDR3 runs to 14 residues. Germline lookup yields CDR1 SGHRS and CDR2 YFSETQ. The CDR3 loop reads CASSVRLSGETQYF.

The chain is built from TRBV10-3 and TRBJ2-2; TCRdb designates TRBD1, a call that cannot be tested without DNA. Germline CDR1 reads ENHRY; CDR2 reads SYGVKD. There are 17 residues in the CDR3. This CDR3 is CAISETAGNQNTGELFF.

V and J are TRBV20-1 and TRBJ2-7; TCRdb indicates TRBD1, and absent DNA this call remains unverified. Germline-derived CDR1 and CDR2 are DFQATT and SNEGSKA (reference sequence). The CDR3 has 12 residues. CDR3: CSARGQGGEQYF.

The J gene is TRBJ2-2, the V gene TRBV6-1; checking the TCRdb D call of TRBD1 is not possible without DNA. This CDR3 spans 15 amino acids. Germline V lookup: CDR1 MNHNS, CDR2 SASEGT. Here the CDR3 reads CASSRTDSNTGELFF.

V gene TRBV24-1 combines with J gene TRBJ2-3. This CDR3 contains 12 residues. Germline values: CDR1 KGHDR, CDR2 SFDVKD. This CDR3 reads CATADRTDTQYF.

The chain uses TRBV29-1 and TRBJ1-4. Germline V gene data show CDR1 as SQVTM and CDR2 as ANQGSEA. The length of the CDR3 is 13 residues. Here the CDR3 reads CSVVRQDHEKLFF.

CDR3 amino acids: CASSSEGGTDTQYF. The chain links TRBV28 to TRBJ2-3; as DNA is missing, the TRBD2 call by TCRdb cannot be tested. Germline CDR1 reads MDHEN; CDR2 reads SYDVKM. The CDR3 runs 14 residues.

The V gene is TRBV11-2, the J gene TRBJ1-5; TCRdb calls TRBD1, which cannot be checked without DNA. The CDR3 consists of 16 residues. Germline-derived CDR1 and CDR2 are SGHAT and FQNNGV. The CDR3 region is CASSFGGRNFNQPQHF.

The J gene is TRBJ2-6, the V gene TRBV5-1; checking the TCRdb D call of TRBD1 is not possible without DNA. This CDR3 comprises 16 residues. The V gene's germline CDR1 is SGHRS and CDR2 YFSETQ. The CDR3 protein is CASRSAGGPGANVLTF.

V and J are TRBV18 and TRBJ2-7; as DNA is missing, the TRBD1 call by TCRdb cannot be tested. CDR1 and CDR2 (germline): KGHSH, LQKENI. This CDR3 contains 14 residues. CDR3 protein: CASSPSSGANEQYF.

V is TRBV12-3 or TRBV12-4 and J is TRBJ2-3. The CDR3 runs to 15 residues. The CDR3 sequence: CASSSSGVFTDTQYF.

The CDR3 loop is CASRSRTGAPETQYF. This rearrangement joins TRBV5-1 to TRBJ2-5; without DNA, the TCRdb call of TRBD1 cannot be checked. Germline CDR1 SGHRS, CDR2 YFSETQ. The CDR3 has 15 amino acids.

The rearrangement joins TRBV5-1 to TRBJ1-1; TCRdb returns TRBD1, unconfirmable since there is no DNA. The germline V gene has CDR1 SGHRS and CDR2 YFSETQ. The CDR3 totals 15 residues. The CDR3 sequence is CASSLAGTVNTEAFF.

V gene TRBV10-3 combines with J gene TRBJ2-1; TCRdb names TRBD1, which stays unverified in the absence of DNA. The CDR3 spans 16 residues. CDR1 is ENHRY and CDR2 is SYGVKD in the germline V gene. CDR3 protein: CAISALTAKGNNEQFF.

This chain links TRBV6-5 with TRBJ2-4. The germline gives CDR1 MNHEY, CDR2 SVGAGI. The CDR3 contains 13 residues. CDR3 region: CASSYSTGNIQYF.

The chain uses TRBV29-1 and TRBJ2-2; checking the TCRdb D call of TRBD1 is not possible without DNA. CDR3 size: 12 residues. Germline V gives CDR1 SQVTM, CDR2 ANQGSEA. This CDR3 reads CSVDRGTGELFF.

The V call is TRBV24-1, the J call TRBJ2-4; TCRdb calls TRBD2, which cannot be checked without DNA. CDR3 length equals 16 residues. From germline, CDR1 is KGHDR and CDR2 SFDVKD. CDR3 loop: CATSDTSGGPKNIQYF.

V gene TRBV14 combines with J gene TRBJ2-3; the D call from TCRdb, TRBD2, cannot be confirmed without DNA. CDR3 size: 14 residues. From germline, CDR1 is SGHDN and CDR2 FVKESK. CDR3 residues: CASSQVRVPDTQYF.

The chain carries TRBV5-1 and TRBJ2-3; TCRdb gives TRBD1 as the D gene, but with no DNA this cannot be confirmed. The CDR3 totals 16 residues. Germline V gives CDR1 SGHRS, CDR2 YFSETQ. CDR3 region: CASSLDNGAGTDTQYF.